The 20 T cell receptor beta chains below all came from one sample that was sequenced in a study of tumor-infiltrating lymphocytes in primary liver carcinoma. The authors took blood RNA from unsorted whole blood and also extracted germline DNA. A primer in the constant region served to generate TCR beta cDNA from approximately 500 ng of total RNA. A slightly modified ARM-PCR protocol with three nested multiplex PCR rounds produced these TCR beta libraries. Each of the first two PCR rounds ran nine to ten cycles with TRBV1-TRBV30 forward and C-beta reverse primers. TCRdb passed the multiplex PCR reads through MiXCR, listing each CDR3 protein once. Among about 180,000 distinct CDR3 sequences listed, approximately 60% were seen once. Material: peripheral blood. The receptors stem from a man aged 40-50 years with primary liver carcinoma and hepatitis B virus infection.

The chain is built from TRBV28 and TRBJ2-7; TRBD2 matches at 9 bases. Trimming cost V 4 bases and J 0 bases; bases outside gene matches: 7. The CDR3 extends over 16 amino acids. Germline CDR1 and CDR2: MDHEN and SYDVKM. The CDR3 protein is CASSYTRLAVSYEQYF. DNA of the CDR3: TGTGCCAGCAGTTACACTCGACTAGCGGTCTCCTACGAGCAGTACTTC.

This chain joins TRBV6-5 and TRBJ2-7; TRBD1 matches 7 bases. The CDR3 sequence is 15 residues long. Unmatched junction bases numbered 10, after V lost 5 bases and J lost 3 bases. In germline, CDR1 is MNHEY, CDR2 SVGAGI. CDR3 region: CASSRTRTGLYEQYF. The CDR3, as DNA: TGTGCCAGCAGTCGAACCAGGACAGGTCTCTACGAGCAGTACTTC.

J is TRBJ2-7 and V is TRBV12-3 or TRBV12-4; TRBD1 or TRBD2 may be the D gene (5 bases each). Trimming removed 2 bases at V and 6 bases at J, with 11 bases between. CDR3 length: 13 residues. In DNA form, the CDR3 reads TGTGCCAGCAGTTTATGGGGGACCGGCGAGCAGTACTTC. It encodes CASSLWGTGEQYF.

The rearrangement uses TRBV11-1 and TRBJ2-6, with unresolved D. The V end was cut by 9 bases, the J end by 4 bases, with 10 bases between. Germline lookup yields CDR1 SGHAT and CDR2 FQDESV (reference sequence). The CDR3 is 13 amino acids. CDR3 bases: TGTGCCAGAAGTTTCTCGGGGGCCAACGTCCTGACTTTC. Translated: CARSFSGANVLTF.

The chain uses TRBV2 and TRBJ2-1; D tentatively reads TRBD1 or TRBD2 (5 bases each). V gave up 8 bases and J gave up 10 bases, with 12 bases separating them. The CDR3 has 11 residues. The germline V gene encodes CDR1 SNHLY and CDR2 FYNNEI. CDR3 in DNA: TGTGCCAGCGGAGGTGGGACCGAGCAGTTCTTC. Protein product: CASGGGTEQFF.

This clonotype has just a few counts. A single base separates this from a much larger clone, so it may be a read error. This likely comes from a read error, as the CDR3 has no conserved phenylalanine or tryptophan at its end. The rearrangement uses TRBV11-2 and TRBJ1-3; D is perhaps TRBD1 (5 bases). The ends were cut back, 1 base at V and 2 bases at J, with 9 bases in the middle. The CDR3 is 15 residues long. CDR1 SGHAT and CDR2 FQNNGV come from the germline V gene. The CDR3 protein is CASSLGWGTGNTIYL. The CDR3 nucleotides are TGTGCCAGCAGCTTAGGATGGGGGACTGGAAACACCATATATCTT.

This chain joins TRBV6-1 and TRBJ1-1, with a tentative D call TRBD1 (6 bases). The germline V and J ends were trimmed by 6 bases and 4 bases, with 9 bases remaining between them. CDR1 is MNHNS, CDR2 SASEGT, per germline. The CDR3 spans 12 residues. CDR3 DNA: TGTGCCAGCAGAGGGGGGAGCACTGAAGCTTTCTTT. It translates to CASRGGSTEAFF.

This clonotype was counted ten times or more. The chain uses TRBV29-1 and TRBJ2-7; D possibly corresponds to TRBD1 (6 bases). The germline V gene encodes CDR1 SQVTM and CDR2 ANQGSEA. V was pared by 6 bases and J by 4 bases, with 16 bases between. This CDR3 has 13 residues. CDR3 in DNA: TGCAGCGTCCCATCACCGACAGGTTACGAGCAGTACTTC. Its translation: CSVPSPTGYEQYF.

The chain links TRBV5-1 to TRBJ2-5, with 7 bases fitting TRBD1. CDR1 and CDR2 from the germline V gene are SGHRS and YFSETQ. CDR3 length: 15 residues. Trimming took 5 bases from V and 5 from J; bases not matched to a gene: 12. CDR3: CASSYRGAPAETQYF. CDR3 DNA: TGCGCCAGCAGTTACAGGGGCGCCCCTGCGGAGACCCAGTACTTC.

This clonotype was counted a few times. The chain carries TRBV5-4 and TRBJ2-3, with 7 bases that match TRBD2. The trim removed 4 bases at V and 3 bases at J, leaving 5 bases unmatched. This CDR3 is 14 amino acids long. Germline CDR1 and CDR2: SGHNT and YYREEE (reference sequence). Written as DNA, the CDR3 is TGTGCCAGCAGCCCGGGGGGTGAGACAGATACGCAGTATTTT. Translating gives CASSPGGETDTQYF.

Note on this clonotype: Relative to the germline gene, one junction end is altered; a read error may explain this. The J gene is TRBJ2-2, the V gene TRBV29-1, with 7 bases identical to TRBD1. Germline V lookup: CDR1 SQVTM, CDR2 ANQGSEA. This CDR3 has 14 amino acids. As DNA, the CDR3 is TGCAGCGTGCATCCTACAGGGGACACCTGGGAGCTGTTTTTT. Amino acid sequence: CSVHPTGDTWELFF.

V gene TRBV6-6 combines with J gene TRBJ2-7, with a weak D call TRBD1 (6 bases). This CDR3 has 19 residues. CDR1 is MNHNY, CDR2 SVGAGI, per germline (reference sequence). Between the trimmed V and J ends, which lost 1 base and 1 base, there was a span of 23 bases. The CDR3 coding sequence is TGTGCCAGCAGTTACTTAGGGGACATGCACCTCAAATCTTCCTACGAGCAGTACTTC. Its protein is CASSYLGDMHLKSSYEQYF.

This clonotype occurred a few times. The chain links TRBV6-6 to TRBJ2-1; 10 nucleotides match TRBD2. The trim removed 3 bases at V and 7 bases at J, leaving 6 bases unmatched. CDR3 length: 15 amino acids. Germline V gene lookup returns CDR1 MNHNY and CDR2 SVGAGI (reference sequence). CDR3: CASSYKREGRNEQFF. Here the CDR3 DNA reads TGTGCCAGCAGTTATAAGCGGGAGGGCCGTAATGAGCAGTTCTTC.

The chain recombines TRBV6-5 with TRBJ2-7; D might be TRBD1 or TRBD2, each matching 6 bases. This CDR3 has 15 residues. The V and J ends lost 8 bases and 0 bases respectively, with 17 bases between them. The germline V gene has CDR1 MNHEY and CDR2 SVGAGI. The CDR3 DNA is TGTGCCAGCGTCGGGGGCAACCATAGCTCCTACGAGCAGTACTTC. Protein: CASVGGNHSSYEQYF.

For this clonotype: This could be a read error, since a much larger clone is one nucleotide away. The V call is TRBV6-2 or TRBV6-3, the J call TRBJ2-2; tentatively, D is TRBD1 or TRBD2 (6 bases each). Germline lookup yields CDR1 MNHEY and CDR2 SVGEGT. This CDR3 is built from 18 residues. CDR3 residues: CTSSYAGTQSLNTGELFF. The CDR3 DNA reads TGTACCAGCAGTTACGCGGGGACACAATCACTGAACACCGGGGAGCTGTTTTTT.

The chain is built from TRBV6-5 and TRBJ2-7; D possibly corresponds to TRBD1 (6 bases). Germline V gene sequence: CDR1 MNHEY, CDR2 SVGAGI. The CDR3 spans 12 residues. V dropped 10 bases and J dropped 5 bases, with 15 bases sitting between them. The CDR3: CATRTGNDEQYF. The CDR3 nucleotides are TGTGCCACTCGCACAGGGAACGACGAGCAGTACTTC.

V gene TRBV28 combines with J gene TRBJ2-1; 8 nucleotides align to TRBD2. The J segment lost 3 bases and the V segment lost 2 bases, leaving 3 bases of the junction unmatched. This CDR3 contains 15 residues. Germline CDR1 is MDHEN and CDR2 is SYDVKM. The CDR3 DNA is TGTGCCAGCAGTTTAACCGGGAGGGTCTACAATGAGCAGTTCTTC. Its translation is CASSLTGRVYNEQFF.

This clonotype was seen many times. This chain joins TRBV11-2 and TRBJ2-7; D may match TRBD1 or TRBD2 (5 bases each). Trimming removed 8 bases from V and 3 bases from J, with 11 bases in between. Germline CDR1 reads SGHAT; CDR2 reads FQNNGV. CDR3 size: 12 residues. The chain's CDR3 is CASGTTGYEQYF. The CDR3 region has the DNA TGTGCCAGCGGGACCACGGGCTACGAGCAGTACTTC.

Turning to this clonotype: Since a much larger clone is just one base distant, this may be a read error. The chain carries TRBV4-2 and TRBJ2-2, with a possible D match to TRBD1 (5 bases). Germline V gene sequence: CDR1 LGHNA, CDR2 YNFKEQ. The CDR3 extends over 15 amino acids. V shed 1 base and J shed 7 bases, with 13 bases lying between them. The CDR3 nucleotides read TGTGCCAGCAGCCAAGGTGACAGCCACATCGGGGAGCTGTTTTTT. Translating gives CASSQGDSHIGELFF.

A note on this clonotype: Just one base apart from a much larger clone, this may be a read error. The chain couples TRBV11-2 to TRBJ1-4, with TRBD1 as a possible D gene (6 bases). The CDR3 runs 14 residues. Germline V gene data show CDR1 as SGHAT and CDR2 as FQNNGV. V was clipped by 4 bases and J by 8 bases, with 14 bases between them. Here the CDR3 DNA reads TGTGCCAGCAGCTCCGGGACACGGATCGAAAAACTGTTTTTT. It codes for CASSSGTRIEKLFF.